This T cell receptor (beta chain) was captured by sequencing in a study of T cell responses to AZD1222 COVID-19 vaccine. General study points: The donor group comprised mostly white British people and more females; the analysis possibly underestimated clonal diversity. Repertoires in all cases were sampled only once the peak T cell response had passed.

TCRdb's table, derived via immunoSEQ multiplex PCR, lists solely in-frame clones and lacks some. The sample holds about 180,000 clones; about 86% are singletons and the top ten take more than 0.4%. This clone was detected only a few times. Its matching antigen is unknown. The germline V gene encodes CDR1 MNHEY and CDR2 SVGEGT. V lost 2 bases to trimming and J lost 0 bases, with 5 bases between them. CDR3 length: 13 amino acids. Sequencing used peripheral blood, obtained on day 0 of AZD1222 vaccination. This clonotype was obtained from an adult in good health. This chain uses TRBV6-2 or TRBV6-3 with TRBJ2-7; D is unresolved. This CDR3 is CASSYPSSYEQYF. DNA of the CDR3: TGTGCCAGCAGTTACCCCAGCTCCTACGAGCAGTACTTC.